Included here is one T cell receptor beta chain sequence, with context. The target antigen is unknown. The record originates from a study of T cell responses to AZD1222 COVID-19 vaccine. The germline gives CDR1 SGHTA, CDR2 FQGNSA. The V end was cut by 4 bases, the J end by 5 bases, with 14 bases between. CDR3 length: 14 residues. Measured with immunoSEQ multiplex PCR; TCRdb has only the in-frame clones, and not every one. The profile shows about 150,000 clones, about 90% of them singletons. Whole-study findings and limits: Seropositive AZD1222 recipients at baseline numbered only five or six. Vaccine-associated CD4 TCRs ranged over spike, dominating at 160-218 and 743-854.

The chain links TRBV7-2 to TRBJ2-5; D is perhaps TRBD1 (7 bases). Here the sequenced sample was peripheral blood, taken 28 days after the second AZD1222 dose. The clonotype was recovered from an adult who received the AZD1222 COVID-19 vaccine. The CDR3 DNA reads TGTGCCAGCAGCTCGCAGGGGGGATCGGAGACCCAGTACTTC. It codes for CASSSQGGSETQYF. The full variable domain, in which reference TRBV7-2 and TRBJ2-5 provide the parts outside the CDR3, is GAGVSQSPSNKVTEKGKDVELRCDPISGHTALYWYRQSLGQGLEFLIYFQGNSAPDKSGLPSDRFSAERTGGSVSTLTIQRTQQEDSAVYLCASSSQGGSETQYFGPGTRLLVL.